One TCR beta chain is described in this entry. These data originate in a study of graft-versus-host responses after intestinal transplantation. V shed 6 bases and J shed 8 bases, with 11 bases lying between them. The germline CDR1 and CDR2 sequences are MNHNY and SVGAGI (reference sequence). The CDR3 runs 13 residues. Measured with immunoSEQ multiplex PCR; TCRdb has only the in-frame clones, and not every one. The sample contains about 98,000 clones, roughly 86% of which appear only once. The genes are TRBV6-6 and TRBJ1-6, with D tentatively TRBD1 (5 bases). The input for sequencing was PBMCs, taken 255 days after intestinal transplant. The sequence derives from a human patient who received an intestinal transplant, so some T cells may come from the graft donor. CDR3 coding DNA: TGTGCCAGCAGGGCGTTGGGGGATTCACCCCTCCACTTT. It encodes CASRALGDSPLHF.